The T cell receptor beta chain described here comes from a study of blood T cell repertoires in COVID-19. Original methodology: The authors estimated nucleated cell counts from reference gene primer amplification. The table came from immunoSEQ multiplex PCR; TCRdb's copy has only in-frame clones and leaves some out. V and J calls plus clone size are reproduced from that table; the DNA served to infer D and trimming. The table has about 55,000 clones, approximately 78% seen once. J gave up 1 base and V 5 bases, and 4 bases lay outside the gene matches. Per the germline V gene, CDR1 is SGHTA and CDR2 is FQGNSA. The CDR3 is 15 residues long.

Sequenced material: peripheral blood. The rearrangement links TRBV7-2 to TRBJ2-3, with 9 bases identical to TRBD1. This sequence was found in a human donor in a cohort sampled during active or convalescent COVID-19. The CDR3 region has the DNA TGTGCCAGCAGCAGGGACAGGGTCGGCACAGATACGCAGTATTTT. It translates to CASSRDRVGTDTQYF.